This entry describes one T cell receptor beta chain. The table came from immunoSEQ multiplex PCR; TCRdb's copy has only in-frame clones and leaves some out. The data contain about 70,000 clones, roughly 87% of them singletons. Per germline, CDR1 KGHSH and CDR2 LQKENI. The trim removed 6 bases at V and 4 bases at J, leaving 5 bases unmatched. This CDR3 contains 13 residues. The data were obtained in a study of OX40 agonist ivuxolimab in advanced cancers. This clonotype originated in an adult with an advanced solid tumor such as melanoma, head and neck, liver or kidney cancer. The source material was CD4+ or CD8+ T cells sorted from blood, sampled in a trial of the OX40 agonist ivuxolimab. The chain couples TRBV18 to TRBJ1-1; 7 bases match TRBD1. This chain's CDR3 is CASSLQGGTEAFF. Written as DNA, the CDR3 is TGTGCCAGCTCTCTCCAGGGGGGCACTGAAGCTTTCTTT.